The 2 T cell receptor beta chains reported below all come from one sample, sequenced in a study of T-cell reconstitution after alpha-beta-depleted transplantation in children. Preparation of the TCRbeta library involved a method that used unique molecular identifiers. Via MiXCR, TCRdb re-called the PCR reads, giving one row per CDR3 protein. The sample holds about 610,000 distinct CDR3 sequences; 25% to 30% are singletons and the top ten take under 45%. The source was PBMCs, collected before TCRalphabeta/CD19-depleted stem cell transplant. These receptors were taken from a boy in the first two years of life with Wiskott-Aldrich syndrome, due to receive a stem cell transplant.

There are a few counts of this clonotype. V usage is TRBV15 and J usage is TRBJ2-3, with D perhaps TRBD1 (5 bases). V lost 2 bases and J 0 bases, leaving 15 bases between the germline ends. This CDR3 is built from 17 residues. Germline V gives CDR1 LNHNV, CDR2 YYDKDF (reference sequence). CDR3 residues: CATSRPLVQDSTDTQYF. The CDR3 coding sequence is TGTGCCACCAGCAGACCCCTCGTACAGGATAGCACAGATACGCAGTATTTT. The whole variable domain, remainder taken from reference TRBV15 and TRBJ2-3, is DAMVIQNPRYQVTQFGKPVTLSCSQTLNHNVMYWYQQKSSQAPKLLFHYYDKDFNNEADTPDNFQSRRPNTSFCFLDIRSPGLGDTAMYLCATSRPLVQDSTDTQYFGPGTRLTVL.

CDR3 bases: TGCAGTGCGGGGGACGAGACCCAGTACTTC. This encodes CSAGDETQYF. The V gene is TRBV20-1, the J gene TRBJ2-5; D tentatively fits TRBD1 or TRBD2 (5 bases each). The CDR3 length is 10 residues. CDR1 and CDR2 (germline): DFQATT, SNEGSKA (reference sequence). Trimming took off 6 bases at V and 5 bases at J, with 7 bases between the two ends.